This T cell receptor (beta chain) was sequenced in a study of T cells in localized non-small cell lung cancer. Study results and caveats: Compared with tumor, uninvolved adjacent lung displayed greater T cell clonality, ranking highest overall.

A single count supports this clone. The target antigen is unknown. The method was immunoSEQ multiplex PCR; TCRdb's version includes in-frame clones alone and lacks a portion of them. The sample records about 36,000 clones, around 90% being singletons. Germline CDR1 and CDR2: SGHDT and YYEEEE. With V trimmed by 2 bases and J by 6 bases, 4 bases remained unmatched. There are 14 residues in the CDR3. The sequencing used peripheral blood, collected before any cancer treatment. This sequence was found in a woman aged 40 to 75 with stage I lung adenocarcinoma. The rearrangement links TRBV5-6 to TRBJ1-5; TRBD1 aligns across 8 bases. CDR3 loop: CASSLTDRVQPQHF. CDR3 sequence (DNA): TGTGCCAGCAGCTTAACGGACAGGGTTCAGCCCCAGCATTTT. Drawing the rest from reference TRBV5-6 and TRBJ1-5, the complete variable domain is DAGVTQSPTHLIKTRGQQVTLRCSPKSGHDTVSWYQQALGQGPQFIFQYYEEEERQRGNFPDRFSGHQFPNYSSELNVNALLLGDSALYLCASSLTDRVQPQHFGDGTRLSIL.